What follows are 12 T cell receptor beta chains derived from one specimen sequenced in a study of shared clonotypes between healthy human individuals. Method: immunoSEQ multiplex PCR; TCRdb's copy keeps in-frame clones and lacks some. The data show about 480,000 clones, about three quarters seen once. Sequencing input: PBMCs. The receptors derive from a woman between 35 and 50 years old in good health. Some clones in this sample may be carry-over from other donors' samples.

This clone showed up many times. The V and J genes are TRBV6-4 and TRBJ2-2; 7 positions agree with TRBD1. The CDR3 is 14 residues long. Germline V gene data show CDR1 as MRHNA and CDR2 as SNTAGT. Losses at the gene ends were 8 bases for V and 7 bases for J; bases not matched to a gene: 10. DNA for the CDR3: TGTGCCAGCCGACAGGGATCAAATCTCGGGGAGCTGTTTTTT. This sequence encodes CASRQGSNLGELFF.

The chain is built from TRBV7-3 and TRBJ2-1, with 10 bases lining up with TRBD2. Germline V gene data show CDR1 as SGHTA and CDR2 as FQGTGA. The CDR3 covers 19 residues. The V and J ends lost 4 bases and 0 bases, in that order; junction bases with no gene match: 12. CDR3 amino acids: CASSSQGLAVVSSYNEQFF. The CDR3, as DNA: TGTGCCAGCAGCTCCCAAGGACTAGCGGTTGTGAGCTCCTACAATGAGCAGTTCTTC.

This clone appeared once. V gene TRBV9 combines with J gene TRBJ2-3; 8 nucleotides align to TRBD2. Trimming removed 4 bases from V and 4 bases from J; junction bases left unmatched: 8. The CDR3 runs to 15 residues. The germline gives CDR1 SGDLS, CDR2 YYNGEE. The CDR3 reads CASSMRREGSDTQYF. The DNA of the CDR3 is TGTGCCAGCAGCATGAGACGGGAGGGCTCAGATACGCAGTATTTT.

This chain uses TRBV9 with TRBJ2-2, with 15 bases that match TRBD2. The germline V gene has CDR1 SGDLS and CDR2 YYNGEE. V dropped 7 bases and J dropped 0; count of bases not matched to a gene: 7. The CDR3 length is 18 residues. CDR3 bases: TGTGCCAGCTCCCTGGGACTAGCGGGAGGCGCGAACACCGGGGAGCTGTTTTTT. This codes for CASSLGLAGGANTGELFF.

The chain couples TRBV7-9 to TRBJ1-1; D gene ambiguous. V was pared by 1 base and J by 6 bases, with 9 bases between. The germline gives CDR1 SEHNR, CDR2 FQNEAQ (reference sequence). CDR3 length: 13 amino acids. The CDR3 DNA reads as TGTGCCAGCAGCTTAGATGAATTGGCTGAAGCTTTCTTT. Translated, it gives CASSLDELAEAFF.

This clone appeared a few times. The chain recombines TRBV6-1 with TRBJ2-3; D is perhaps TRBD1 (7 bases). The CDR3 sequence is 13 residues long. The germline gives CDR1 MNHNS, CDR2 SASEGT. V gave up 6 bases and J gave up 6 bases, with 13 bases separating them. The CDR3 nucleotides read TGTGCCAGCAGGGAGGGGGCGGCGGATACGCAGTATTTT. As protein: CASREGAADTQYF.

Of note for this clone: The sample holds other DNA sequences that translate to the same CDR3. V usage is TRBV19 and J usage is TRBJ1-2; TRBD1 is a possible D gene (5 bases). Looked up from germline, CDR1 is LNHDA and CDR2 is SQIVND (reference sequence). Trimming took 8 bases from V and 8 from J, leaving 24 bases between them. The CDR3 loop spans 15 amino acids. The CDR3 is CASSPFQGLWYGYTF. As DNA, the CDR3 is TGTGCCAGTTCCCCGTTTCAGGGACTTTGGTACGGCTACACCTTC.

This chain joins TRBV5-4 and TRBJ2-2, with D possibly TRBD2 on 7 matching bases. Trimming took 3 bases from V and 0 from J, leaving 12 bases between them. Per germline, CDR1 SGHNT and CDR2 YYREEE (reference sequence). The CDR3 consists of 16 residues. The CDR3 loop is CASSSPGGPNTGELFF. The DNA of the CDR3 is TGTGCCAGCAGCTCCCCGGGGGGCCCGAACACCGGGGAGCTGTTTTTT.

V is TRBV5-4 and J is TRBJ2-5; a weak D match, TRBD2 (5 bases). Germline CDR1 reads SGHNT; CDR2 reads YYREEE (reference sequence). The CDR3 is 14 residues long. Trimming left V 4 bases short and J 2 bases short, with 12 bases between. The CDR3 sequence: CASSPAGSQETQYF. CDR3 nucleotides: TGTGCCAGCAGCCCGGCGGGTTCGCAAGAGACCCAGTACTTC.

This chain connects TRBV6-1 to TRBJ1-5; D not certain. CDR3 size: 13 residues. The V gene's germline CDR1 is MNHNS and CDR2 SASEGT. V lost 6 bases, J lost 4 bases, and 10 bases lay in between. The CDR3 sequence: CASRAGLNQPQHF. The CDR3 nucleotides read TGTGCCAGCAGGGCCGGATTGAATCAGCCCCAGCATTTT.

V gene TRBV5-1 combines with J gene TRBJ2-2, with D perhaps TRBD1 (5 bases). Germline CDR1 reads SGHRS; CDR2 reads YFSETQ. The V end was cut by 0 bases, the J end by 4 bases, with 10 bases between. CDR3 length equals 15 residues. The CDR3 nucleotides are TGCGCCAGCAGCTTGGTAGGGGCGCGCACCGGGGAGCTGTTTTTT. Translating it yields CASSLVGARTGELFF.

This chain uses TRBV6-5 with TRBJ1-6; no clear D. Trimming took 6 bases from V and 8 from J, leaving 14 bases between them. CDR3 length: 14 residues. Germline lookup yields CDR1 MNHEY and CDR2 SVGAGI. The CDR3 reads CASSPEGSHSPLHF. The CDR3 bases are TGTGCCAGCAGCCCGGAGGGCAGTCATTCACCCCTCCACTTT.